The 12 T cell receptor beta chains given below trace back to one sample, sequenced in a study of vaccination and CD4 T cells after COVID-19. Regarding treatment: approximately nine-day PBMC culture with coronavirus spike peptide pools or control peptides (ViraFEST assay). Sequencing of DNA taken from cultured CD4+ T cells relied on the Oncomine TCR Beta short-read assay. MiXCR, applied by TCRdb to the PCR reads, yields one record per CDR3 protein. The top ten hold 11% of the sample, which has about 14,000 distinct CDR3 sequences, nearly 75% seen once. For these receptors, no antigen is known. Specimen: CD4+ T cells from blood, cultured in vitro. These TCRs come from a human donor who had recovered from COVID-19.

The chain combines TRBV20-1 with TRBJ2-1; a weak D match, TRBD2 (6 bases). The germline V gene has CDR1 DFQATT and CDR2 SNEGSKA (reference sequence). CDR3 length: 10 residues. V lost 6 bases, J lost 15 bases, and 15 bases lay in between. CDR3 loop: CSAAAGPGFF. The CDR3 DNA reads as TGCAGTGCGGCGGCGGGACCCGGGTTCTTC.

A few counts support this clonotype. J is TRBJ1-2 and V is TRBV27; tentatively, D is TRBD1 (5 bases). V lost 5 bases, J lost 6 bases, and 13 bases lay in between. This CDR3 has 13 residues. The germline CDR1 and CDR2 sequences are MNHEY and SMNVEV (reference sequence). The chain's CDR3 is CASSLAGTNGYTF. CDR3 bases: TGTGCCAGCAGTCTCGCCGGGACGAATGGCTACACCTTC.

The V gene is TRBV7-2, the J gene TRBJ1-1, with a tentative D call TRBD1 (5 bases). CDR3 length: 14 amino acids. V was clipped by 1 base and J by 6 bases, with 12 bases between them. CDR1 and CDR2 (germline): SGHTA, FQGNSA. The CDR3 coding sequence is TGTGCCAGCAGCTTAGACAGGTCAGGAGCTGAAGCTTTCTTT. Translating gives CASSLDRSGAEAFF.

This clonotype is categorized as large. V is TRBV4-1 and J is TRBJ1-2; maybe TRBD1 (5 bases). Germline CDR1 is MGHRA and CDR2 is YSYEKL. The CDR3 length is 16 residues. V lost 0 bases to trimming and J lost 4 bases, with 15 bases between them. The DNA of the CDR3 is TGCGCCAGCAGCCAAGATCGGGGCAGGCTCCCCTATGGCTACACCTTC. Translating it yields CASSQDRGRLPYGYTF.

V gene TRBV14 combines with J gene TRBJ1-2; TRBD1 matches at 7 bases. Germline CDR1 and CDR2: SGHDN and FVKESK. CDR3 length equals 15 residues. V was pared by 4 bases and J by 5 bases, with 10 bases of the junction left unmatched. Here the CDR3 reads CASSLGQAQRYGYTF. CDR3 coding DNA: TGTGCCAGCAGCCTCGGACAGGCACAGCGGTATGGCTACACCTTC.

V usage is TRBV24-1 and J usage is TRBJ2-7; 10 bases fit TRBD2. Trimming at V came to 4 bases and at J to 3 bases, leaving 11 bases not matched to a gene. The germline V gene has CDR1 KGHDR and CDR2 SFDVKD. The CDR3 consists of 17 residues. The CDR3 bases are TGTGCCACCAGTGAACGTCTCTCTAGCGGGAGCGTCTACGAGCAGTACTTC. This sequence encodes CATSERLSSGSVYEQYF.

The chain employs TRBV7-6 and TRBJ2-5; D call uncertain. CDR3 length equals 13 residues. Germline V CDR1 and CDR2: SGHVS, FNYEAQ. V dropped 3 bases and J dropped 4 bases, with 9 bases sitting between them. The CDR3 region is CASSFRQLETQYF. In DNA, the CDR3 is TGTGCCAGCAGCTTTCGTCAGCTAGAGACCCAGTACTTC.

This clonotype was seen only a few times. V usage is TRBV6-5 and J usage is TRBJ1-1; D is undetermined. Per the germline V gene, CDR1 is MNHEY and CDR2 is SVGAGI. The CDR3 runs 15 residues. V was trimmed by 0 bases and J by 4 bases, leaving 12 bases between them. The CDR3 spells CASSYSIIGGTEAFF. The CDR3 DNA sequence: TGTGCCAGCAGTTACTCGATAATTGGTGGCACTGAAGCTTTCTTT.

The rearrangement joins TRBV19 to TRBJ1-1; the match to TRBD1 covers 7 bases. V lost 6 bases to trimming and J lost 4 bases; unmatched junction nucleotides: 5. This CDR3 region has 13 residues. Looked up from germline, CDR1 is LNHDA and CDR2 is SQIVND (reference sequence). CDR3 coding DNA: TGTGCCAGTAGGAAACAGGGGCTCACTGAAGCTTTCTTT. Translation: CASRKQGLTEAFF.

The CDR3 nucleotides are TGTGCCAGCACCCGAGAGGGGAACACCGGGGAGCTGTTTTTT. Amino acids: CASTREGNTGELFF. The rearrangement joins TRBV2 to TRBJ2-2; D perhaps matches TRBD2 (5 bases). The CDR3 sequence is 14 residues long. Looked up from germline, CDR1 is SNHLY and CDR2 is FYNNEI. Trimming stripped 7 bases from V and 1 base from J, with 10 bases between.

This sequence joins TRBV27 and TRBJ1-1; possibly TRBD1 for D (5 bases). From germline, CDR1 is MNHEY and CDR2 SMNVEV (reference sequence). The CDR3 loop spans 17 amino acids. Trimming left V 7 bases short and J 6 bases short, with 27 bases between. CDR3 sequence: CASNTLRVGSVGAEAFF. In nucleotides, the CDR3 is TGTGCCAGCAATACGCTCAGGGTAGGATCGGTAGGGGCTGAAGCTTTCTTT.

V and J are TRBV6-2 or TRBV6-3 and TRBJ2-1, with 10 positions matching TRBD2. Unmatched junction bases numbered 9, after V lost 5 bases and J lost 8 bases. The V gene's germline CDR1 is MNHEY and CDR2 SVGEGT. The CDR3 covers 15 residues. The CDR3 spells CASSPPASGSDEQFF. DNA of the CDR3: TGTGCCAGCAGTCCCCCCGCTAGCGGGAGCGATGAGCAGTTCTTC.